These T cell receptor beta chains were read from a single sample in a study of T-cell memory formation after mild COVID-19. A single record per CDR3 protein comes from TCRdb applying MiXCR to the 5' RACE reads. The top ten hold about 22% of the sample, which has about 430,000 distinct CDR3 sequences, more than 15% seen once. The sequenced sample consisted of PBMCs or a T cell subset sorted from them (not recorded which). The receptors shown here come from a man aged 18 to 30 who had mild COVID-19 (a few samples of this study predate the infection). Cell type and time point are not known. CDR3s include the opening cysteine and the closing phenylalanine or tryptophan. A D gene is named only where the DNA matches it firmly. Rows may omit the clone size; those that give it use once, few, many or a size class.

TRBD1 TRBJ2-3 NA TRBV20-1 CSAINGQGSSDTQYF
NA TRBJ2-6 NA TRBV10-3 CAISRGEEGASGANVLTF
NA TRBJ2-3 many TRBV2 CASNTQYF
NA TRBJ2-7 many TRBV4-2 CASSQEYAPSLSYEQYF
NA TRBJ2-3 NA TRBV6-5 CATALQRGTDTQYF
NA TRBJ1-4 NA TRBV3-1 CASSQVLDSEKLFF
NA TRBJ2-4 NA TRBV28 CASNAAGLAKNIQYF
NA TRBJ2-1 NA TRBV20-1 CSAYASSYNEQFF
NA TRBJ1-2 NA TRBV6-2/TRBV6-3 CASGRAYGYTF
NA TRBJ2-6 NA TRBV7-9 CASSSRRPPGHQPTGANVLTF
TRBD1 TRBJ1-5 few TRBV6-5 CASSYSGTGRVGNQPQHF
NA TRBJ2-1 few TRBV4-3 CASSQGQPLSYNEQFF
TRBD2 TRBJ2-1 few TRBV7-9 CASSLVLAGGLDEQFF
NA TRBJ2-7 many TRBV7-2 CASSFLYEQYF
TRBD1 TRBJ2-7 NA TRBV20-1 CSARRQGLLYEQYF
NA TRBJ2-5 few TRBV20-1 CSARDADLETQYF
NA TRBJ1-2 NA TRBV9 CASSVGDEGYTF
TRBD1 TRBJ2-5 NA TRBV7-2 CASSFRDRASGTQYF